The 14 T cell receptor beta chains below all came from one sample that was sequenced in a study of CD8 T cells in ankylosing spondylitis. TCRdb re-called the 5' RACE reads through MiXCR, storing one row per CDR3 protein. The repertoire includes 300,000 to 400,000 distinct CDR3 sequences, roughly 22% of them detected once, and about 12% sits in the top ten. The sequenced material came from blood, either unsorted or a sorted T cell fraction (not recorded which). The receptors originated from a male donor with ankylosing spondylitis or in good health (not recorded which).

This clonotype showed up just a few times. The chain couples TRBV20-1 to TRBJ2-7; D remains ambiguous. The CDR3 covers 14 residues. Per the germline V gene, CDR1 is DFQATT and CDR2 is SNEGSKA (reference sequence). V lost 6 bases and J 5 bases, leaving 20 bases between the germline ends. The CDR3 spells CSAAPYYSPDEQYF. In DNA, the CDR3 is TGCAGTGCCGCTCCGTATTATAGCCCAGACGAGCAGTACTTC.

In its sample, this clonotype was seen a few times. The CDR3 nucleotides are TGCAGCGTCATCCTTAGCACAGGGGAGCGCAATCAGCCCCAGCATTTT. It encodes CSVILSTGERNQPQHF. This chain joins TRBV29-1 and TRBJ1-5; 7 bases map to TRBD1. The CDR3 runs 16 residues. The germline CDR1 and CDR2 sequences are SQVTM and ANQGSEA. After removal of 6 bases from V and 2 bases from J, the junction contained 13 bases not matched to a gene.

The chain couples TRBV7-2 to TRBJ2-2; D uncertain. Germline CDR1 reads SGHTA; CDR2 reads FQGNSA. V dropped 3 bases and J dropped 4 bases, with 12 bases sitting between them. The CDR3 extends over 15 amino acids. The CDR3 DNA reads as TGTGCCAGCAGCTTCTTTCGCCAGTTCACCGGGGAGCTGTTTTTT. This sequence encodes CASSFFRQFTGELFF. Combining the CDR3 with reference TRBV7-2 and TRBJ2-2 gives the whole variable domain GAGVSQSPSNKVTEKGKDVELRCDPISGHTALYWYRQSLGQGLEFLIYFQGNSAPDKSGLPSDRFSAERTGGSVSTLTIQRTQQEDSAVYLCASSFFRQFTGELFFGEGSRLTVL.

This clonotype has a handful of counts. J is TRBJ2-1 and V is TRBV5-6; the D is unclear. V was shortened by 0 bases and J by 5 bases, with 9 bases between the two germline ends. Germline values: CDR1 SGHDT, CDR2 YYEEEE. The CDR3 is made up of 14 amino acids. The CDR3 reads CASSLAQIDNEQFF. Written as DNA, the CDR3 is TGTGCCAGCAGCTTGGCCCAGATCGACAATGAGCAGTTCTTC.

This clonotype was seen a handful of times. The CDR3 is CASSVDLRGTYNEQFF. The CDR3 bases are TGTGCCAGCAGCGTAGACTTGAGGGGAACCTACAATGAGCAGTTCTTC. J is TRBJ2-1 and V is TRBV9, with D possibly being TRBD1 or TRBD2 (5 bases each). This CDR3 is built from 16 residues. V was clipped by 0 bases and J by 2 bases, with 12 bases between them. Germline lookup yields CDR1 SGDLS and CDR2 YYNGEE.

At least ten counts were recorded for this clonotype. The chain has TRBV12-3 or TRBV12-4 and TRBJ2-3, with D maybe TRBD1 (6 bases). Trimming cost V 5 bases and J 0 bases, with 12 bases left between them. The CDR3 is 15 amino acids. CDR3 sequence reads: CASSPWTVSTDTQYF. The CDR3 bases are TGTGCCAGCAGTCCCTGGACAGTAAGCACAGATACGCAGTATTTT.

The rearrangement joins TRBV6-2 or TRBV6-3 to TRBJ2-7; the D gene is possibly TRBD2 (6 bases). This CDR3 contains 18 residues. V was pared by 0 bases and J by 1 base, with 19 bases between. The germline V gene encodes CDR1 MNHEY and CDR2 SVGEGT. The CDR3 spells CASSYSIGDGGTSYEQYF. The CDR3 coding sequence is TGTGCCAGCAGTTACTCGATAGGAGACGGGGGTACGTCCTACGAGCAGTACTTC.

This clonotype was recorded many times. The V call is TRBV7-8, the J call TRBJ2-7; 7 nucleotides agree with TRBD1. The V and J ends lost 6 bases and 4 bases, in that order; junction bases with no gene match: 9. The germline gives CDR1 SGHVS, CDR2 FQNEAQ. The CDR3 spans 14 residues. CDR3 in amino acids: CASSSNRGSYEQYF. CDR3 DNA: TGTGCCAGCAGTTCTAACAGGGGTTCTTACGAGCAGTACTTC. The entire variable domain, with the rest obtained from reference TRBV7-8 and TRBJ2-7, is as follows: GAGVSQSPRYKVAKRGQDVALRCDPISGHVSLFWYQQALGQGPEFLTYFQNEAQLDKSGLPSDRFFAERPEGSVSTLKIQRTQQEDSAVYLCASSSNRGSYEQYFGPGTRLTVT.

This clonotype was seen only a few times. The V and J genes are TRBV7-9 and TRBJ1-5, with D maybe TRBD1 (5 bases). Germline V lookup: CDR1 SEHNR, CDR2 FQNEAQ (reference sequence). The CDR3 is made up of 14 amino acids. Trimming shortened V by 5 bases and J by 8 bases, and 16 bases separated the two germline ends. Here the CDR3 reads CASSPGGNFEPQHF. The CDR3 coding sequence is TGTGCCAGCAGCCCCGGGGGGAATTTTGAGCCCCAGCATTTT.

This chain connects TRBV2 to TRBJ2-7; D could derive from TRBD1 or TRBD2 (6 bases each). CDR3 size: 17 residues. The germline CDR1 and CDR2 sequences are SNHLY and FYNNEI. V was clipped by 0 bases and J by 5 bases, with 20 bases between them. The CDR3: CASSEAEGATGWDEQYF. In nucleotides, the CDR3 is TGTGCCAGCAGTGAAGCGGAGGGCGCGACAGGTTGGGACGAGCAGTACTTC.

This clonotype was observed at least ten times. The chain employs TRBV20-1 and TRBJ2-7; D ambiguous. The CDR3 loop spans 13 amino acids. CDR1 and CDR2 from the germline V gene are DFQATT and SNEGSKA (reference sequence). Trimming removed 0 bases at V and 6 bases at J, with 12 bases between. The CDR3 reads CSARDPEGLEQYF. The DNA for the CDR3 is TGCAGTGCTAGAGATCCCGAAGGGCTCGAGCAGTACTTC.

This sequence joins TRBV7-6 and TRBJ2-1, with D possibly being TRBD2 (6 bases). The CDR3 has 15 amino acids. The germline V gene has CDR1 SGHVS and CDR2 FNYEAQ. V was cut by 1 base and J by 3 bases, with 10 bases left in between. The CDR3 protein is CASSLGPGGYNEQFF. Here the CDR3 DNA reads TGTGCCAGCAGCTTAGGGCCCGGGGGCTACAATGAGCAGTTCTTC. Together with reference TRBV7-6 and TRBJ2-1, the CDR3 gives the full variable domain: GAGVSQSPRYKVTKRGQDVALRCDPISGHVSLYWYRQALGQGPEFLTYFNYEAQQDKSGLPNDRFSAERPEGSISTLTIQRTEQRDSAMYRCASSLGPGGYNEQFFGPGTRLTVL.

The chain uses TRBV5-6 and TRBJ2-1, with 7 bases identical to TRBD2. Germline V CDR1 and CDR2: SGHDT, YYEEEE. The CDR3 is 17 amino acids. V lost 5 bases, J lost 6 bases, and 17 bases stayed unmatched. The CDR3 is CASRNNRRDYLFNEQFF. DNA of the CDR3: TGTGCCAGCAGAAACAACCGACGGGACTATTTGTTCAATGAGCAGTTCTTC.

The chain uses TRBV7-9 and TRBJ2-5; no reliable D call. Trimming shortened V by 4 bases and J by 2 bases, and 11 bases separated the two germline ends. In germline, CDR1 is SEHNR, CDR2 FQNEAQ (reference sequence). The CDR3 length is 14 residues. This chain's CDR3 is CASSSRDKQETQYF. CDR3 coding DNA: TGTGCCAGCAGCTCCAGAGACAAGCAAGAGACCCAGTACTTC.